This TCR beta chain was retrieved from a study of blood T cell repertoires in COVID-19. In the authors' workflow: Amplification of reference gene primers was used by the study to estimate nucleated cell counts. Produced via immunoSEQ multiplex PCR; TCRdb's table is partial and in-frame only. The V and J calls and clone size were taken over from that table, and D and trimming were inferred from the DNA. The sample contains about 64,000 clones, roughly 88% of which appear only once. This clone has a handful of counts. V was shortened by 1 base and J by 5 bases, with 18 bases between the two germline ends. Germline values: CDR1 MGHDK, CDR2 SYGVNS. The CDR3 consists of 17 residues.

This rearrangement joins TRBV25-1 to TRBJ2-1, with D tentatively TRBD2 (6 bases). This clonotype originated in a human donor in a cohort sampled during active COVID-19. Material: peripheral blood. The CDR3 loop reads CASSELKRGSGDNEQFF. DNA of the CDR3: TGTGCCAGCAGTGAATTGAAGCGAGGTAGCGGCGACAATGAGCAGTTCTTC. The entire variable domain, with the rest obtained from reference TRBV25-1 and TRBJ2-1, is as follows: EADIYQTPRYLVIGTGKKITLECSQTMGHDKMYWYQQDPGMELHLIHYSYGVNSTEKGDLSSESTVSRIRTEHFPLTLESARPSHTSQYLCASSELKRGSGDNEQFFGPGTRLTVL.